The 8 T cell receptor beta chains reported below all come from one sample, sequenced in a study of blood T cells in healthy people across ages. Together with a sample-barcoded 5' primer, a J-beta primer mix was included in a second PCR lasting roughly 6 to 12 cycles. TCRdb called the 5' RACE reads again in MiXCR, with one record for every CDR3 protein. The sample lists more than 500,000 distinct CDR3 sequences, about 27% occurring once. These data are also associated with another study on T cells of mothers and their children.

Sequencing input: blood. The receptors here all came from a boy aged 2 to 10 in good health.

This sequence joins TRBV6-5 and TRBJ1-4; no clear D. V lost 4 bases to trimming and J lost 0 bases, with 9 bases between them. The CDR3 runs to 15 residues. Germline lookup yields CDR1 MNHEY and CDR2 SVGAGI. The CDR3 is CASSSRSATNEKLFF. The CDR3 nucleotides are TGTGCCAGCAGTTCTCGTTCGGCAACTAATGAAAAACTGTTTTTT.

This clonotype was recorded a few times. The V gene is TRBV7-2, the J gene TRBJ1-2; D is undetermined. Germline values: CDR1 SGHTA, CDR2 FQGNSA. Trimming pared 1 base from V and 5 bases from J, leaving 8 bases between. The CDR3 is 13 residues long. The CDR3 DNA reads as TGTGCCAGCAGCTTAGACGTAGGTTATGGCTACACCTTC. This encodes CASSLDVGYGYTF.

This clonotype was recorded at least ten times. This chain connects TRBV5-1 to TRBJ2-1, with D possibly TRBD1 on 5 matching bases. Germline values: CDR1 SGHRS, CDR2 YFSETQ. CDR3 length: 14 residues. Trimming took 2 bases from V and 2 from J, leaving 8 bases between them. The CDR3 sequence is CASSFDSPYNEQFF. The CDR3 nucleotides read TGCGCCAGCAGCTTCGACAGTCCCTACAATGAGCAGTTCTTC.

The V call is TRBV5-6, the J call TRBJ2-1; 7 positions match TRBD1. J was trimmed by 3 bases and V by 0 bases; bases with no gene match: 9. Germline V gives CDR1 SGHDT, CDR2 YYEEEE. The CDR3 has 17 residues. DNA for the CDR3: TGTGCCAGCAGCTTGGGGCCCCGGGACAGCAACTACAATGAGCAGTTCTTC. Protein product: CASSLGPRDSNYNEQFF.

Concerning this clonotype: Sequence at one end of the junction differs from germline and may be a read error. The J gene is TRBJ1-2, the V gene TRBV4-3; D is uncertain. Germline values: CDR1 LGHNA, CDR2 YSLEER. This CDR3 comprises 13 residues. In DNA form, the CDR3 reads TGCGCCAACAGCCAAGAAGGAGGGCATGGCTACACCTTC. Translation: CANSQEGGHGYTF.

This clonotype was seen a few times. The V gene is TRBV9, the J gene TRBJ2-5, with 9 bases that match TRBD2. V shed 5 bases, J shed 7 bases, and the junction held 12 bases outside the gene matches. The CDR3 runs to 15 residues. Germline V gives CDR1 SGDLS, CDR2 YYNGEE. CDR3 in DNA: TGTGCCAGCAGTCCTGGGACTAGCTTTGGGAGGACCCAGTACTTC. It yields the protein CASSPGTSFGRTQYF.

This clonotype appeared once. V usage is TRBV3-1 and J usage is TRBJ1-6, with TRBD1 identical over 7 bases. Germline V gene data show CDR1 as LGHDT and CDR2 as YNNKEL (reference sequence). The CDR3 consists of 15 residues. V shed 2 bases and J 10 bases; nucleotides not matched to a gene: 8. In nucleotides, the CDR3 is TGTGCCAGCAGCCAACAGGGGGGTAGCAAATCACCCCTCCACTTT. It codes for CASSQQGGSKSPLHF.

This clonotype was detected ten times or more. The chain links TRBV19 to TRBJ2-2; no reliable D call. V was trimmed by 10 bases and J by 0 bases, leaving 18 bases between them. Germline V gene data show CDR1 as LNHDA and CDR2 as SQIVND (reference sequence). The CDR3 consists of 16 residues. This chain's CDR3 is CAIHRDNPPNTGELFF. The CDR3 coding sequence is TGTGCCATACACCGAGACAATCCCCCGAACACCGGGGAGCTGTTTTTT.